There are a few counts of the clone carrying this T cell receptor beta chain. Its antigen is currently unknown. The record originates from a study of regulatory T cells in long-lasting Graves disease. Study-level points and caveats: Newly diagnosed disease favored TRBV20-1 and TRBJ2-1 over persistent disease.

For TCR beta, libraries came from iRepertoire HTBI primers and Arm-PCR of CDR3 regions. TCRdb re-analysed the multiplex PCR reads in MiXCR, keeping a single row per CDR3 protein. Counted here are hundreds of thousands of distinct CDR3 sequences, about 20% occurring once; the ten biggest clones make up roughly 14%. This CDR3 has 15 residues. Germline values: CDR1 MNHEY, CDR2 SVGAGI. V gave up 0 bases and J gave up 3 bases, with 11 bases separating them. The time point is: persistent/refractory GD, antithyroid drugs over 5 years with positive TRAb. PBMC-derived RNA was used for the TCR library. The specimen was peripheral blood mononuclear cells (PBMCs), collected when the disease was refractory, from a patient treated with antithyroid drugs. This sequence originates from a female donor with Graves disease. The rearrangement joins TRBV6-5 to TRBJ1-1, with D hard to call. CDR3 region: CASSYSGVSDTEAFF. CDR3 coding DNA: TGTGCCAGCAGTTACTCCGGGGTTAGTGACACTGAAGCTTTCTTT.